The 16 T cell receptor beta chains presented below share a single source sample, sequenced in a study of cytomegalovirus exposure and HLA in healthy donors. It was with 60 Vbeta and 13 Jbeta primers that the PCR ran. The protocol was immunoSEQ multiplex PCR, while the TCRdb copy is restricted to in-frame clones and leaves out a portion. The table records approximately 95,000 clones, approximately 72% of them present only once. Sequences were obtained from PBMCs. These receptors came from a woman between 40 and 50 years old in good health and CMV-seropositive.

The chain uses TRBV7-3 and TRBJ2-2, with 8 bases lining up with TRBD2. Germline CDR1 is SGHTA and CDR2 is FQGTGA. The CDR3 is 15 residues long. Unmatched junction bases numbered 8, after V lost 6 bases and J lost 5 bases. The CDR3 loop is CASRGLSGGTGELFF. The CDR3 DNA sequence: TGTGCCAGCAGGGGGTTAAGCGGGGGAACCGGGGAGCTGTTTTTT.

The chain joins TRBV28 to TRBJ1-2; possibly TRBD1 for D (5 bases). Germline-derived CDR1 and CDR2 are MDHEN and SYDVKM. V lost 6 bases and J lost 0, with 8 bases in between. The CDR3 loop spans 13 amino acids. The DNA for the CDR3 is TGTGCCAGCAGCTCGACAGCTAACTATGGCTACACCTTC. This sequence encodes CASSSTANYGYTF.

This clone was counted only a few times. CDR3 amino acids: CASREMTGGQTQYF. The CDR3 DNA reads TGTGCCAGCAGGGAAATGACAGGGGGCCAGACCCAGTACTTC. The V and J genes are TRBV5-5 and TRBJ2-5, with TRBD1 matching 10 bases. Germline V gene lookup returns CDR1 SGHKS and CDR2 YYEKEE (reference sequence). The CDR3 length is 14 residues. V lost 5 bases to trimming and J lost 6 bases; unmatched junction nucleotides: 7.

The J gene is TRBJ2-3, the V gene TRBV11-3; D gene unclear. This CDR3 has 12 residues. Germline V gene sequence: CDR1 SGHNT, CDR2 YENEEA. V was shortened by 1 base and J by 10 bases, with 9 bases between the two germline ends. The CDR3 is CASSLVSGSQYF. In DNA, the CDR3 is TGTGCCAGCAGCTTAGTGTCCGGGTCGCAGTATTTT.

The CDR3 DNA is TGTGCCAGCAGCCCAGTTAGCCTGAAAAACATTCAGTACTTC. Translated: CASSPVSLKNIQYF. The V call is TRBV27, the J call TRBJ2-4; no definite D call. In germline, CDR1 is MNHEY, CDR2 SMNVEV (reference sequence). CDR3 length: 14 amino acids. Trimming removed 6 bases from V and 4 bases from J, with 13 bases in between.

The chain links TRBV19 to TRBJ1-5, with a tentative D call TRBD1 (6 bases). The CDR3 contains 17 residues. Germline loops: CDR1 LNHDA, CDR2 SQIVND (reference sequence). V lost 4 bases, J lost 2 bases, and 18 bases lay in between. Here the CDR3 reads CASSNIQGTWGNQPQHF. The CDR3 bases are TGTGCCAGTAGTAACATCCAGGGGACGTGGGGCAATCAGCCCCAGCATTTT.

As regards this clone: Its ends do not fully match the called genes, so a read error is possible. DNA for the CDR3: TGTGCCAGCAGTGCGGGGAGAGGTCCCCGGATAGGTTTT. Translation: CASSAGRGPRIGF. This rearrangement joins TRBV2 to TRBJ1-5; D is ambiguous. The CDR3 totals 13 residues. Per the germline V gene, CDR1 is SNHLY and CDR2 is FYNNEI.

The rearrangement links TRBV28 to TRBJ2-1; 7 positions agree with TRBD2. The J segment lost 8 bases and the V segment lost 2 bases, leaving 6 bases of the junction unmatched. The CDR3 has 14 amino acids. Germline assignment: CDR1 MDHEN and CDR2 SYDVKM. CDR3 bases: TGTGCCAGCAGTTTAAATAGCGGGCTCCATGAGCAGTTCTTC. Amino acids: CASSLNSGLHEQFF.

This chain uses TRBV10-2 with TRBJ2-7; 8 positions agree with TRBD2. Germline assignment: CDR1 WSHSY and CDR2 SAAADI. Trimming removed 0 bases from V and 0 bases from J; junction bases left unmatched: 4. This CDR3 region has 16 residues. The CDR3 sequence is CASSESPSGYSYEQYF. CDR3 DNA sequence: TGCGCCAGCAGTGAGTCTCCTAGCGGGTACTCCTACGAGCAGTACTTC.

This sequence joins TRBV28 and TRBJ1-5; D is undetermined. The CDR3 runs 13 residues. Trimming took 5 bases from V and 9 from J, leaving 14 bases between them. Germline V gene data show CDR1 as MDHEN and CDR2 as SYDVKM. The CDR3 loop is CASSRGYPGPQHF. CDR3 nucleotides: TGTGCCAGCAGTCGAGGGTACCCGGGGCCCCAGCATTTT.

The chain uses TRBV27 and TRBJ2-7; TRBD2 agrees at 8 bases. V was pared by 5 bases and J by 4 bases, with 10 bases of the junction left unmatched. Germline V gene data show CDR1 as MNHEY and CDR2 as SMNVEV (reference sequence). The length of the CDR3 is 15 residues. The DNA of the CDR3 is TGTGCCAGCAGTCGGGAGGGGCCTGGTACTTACGAGCAGTACTTC. This gives the protein CASSREGPGTYEQYF.

V and J are TRBV29-1 and TRBJ2-7, with D tentatively TRBD1 (5 bases). The CDR3 runs 12 residues. The V and J ends lost 3 bases and 0 bases respectively, with 6 bases between them. Germline CDR1 and CDR2: SQVTM and ANQGSEA. CDR3 nucleotides: TGCAGCGTTGAGGACAACTCCTACGAGCAGTACTTC. Its protein is CSVEDNSYEQYF.

The gene calls are TRBV7-9 and TRBJ2-7; TRBD2 aligns across 12 bases. CDR1 is SEHNR and CDR2 is FQNEAQ in the germline V gene (reference sequence). The ends lost 0 bases at V and 4 bases at J; junction bases unmatched: 10. This CDR3 has 18 amino acids. The CDR3 loop is CASSLAWGLAGQIYEQYF. The CDR3 DNA is TGTGCCAGCAGCTTAGCGTGGGGACTAGCGGGCCAGATTTACGAGCAGTACTTC.

This sequence joins TRBV27 and TRBJ2-2; D perhaps matches TRBD1 (6 bases). The CDR3 sequence is 15 residues long. The germline CDR1 and CDR2 sequences are MNHEY and SMNVEV (reference sequence). V gave up 3 bases and J gave up 8 bases, with 16 bases separating them. The CDR3: CASSFDIQGVGELFF. The CDR3 bases are TGTGCCAGCAGTTTTGATATACAGGGTGTGGGGGAGCTGTTTTTT.

The rearrangement uses TRBV5-1 and TRBJ2-7; D gene unclear. Germline V gene data show CDR1 as SGHRS and CDR2 as YFSETQ. The CDR3 contains 14 residues. V was clipped by 2 bases and J by 6 bases, with 15 bases between them. CDR3 residues: CASSLGLDPLEQYF. DNA for the CDR3: TGCGCCAGCAGCTTAGGTCTAGACCCGCTCGAGCAGTACTTC.

The J gene is TRBJ2-1, the V gene TRBV6-1, with 11 bases aligning to TRBD2. Germline V gene sequence: CDR1 MNHNS, CDR2 SASEGT. With V trimmed by 0 bases and J by 7 bases, 2 bases remained unmatched. The CDR3 loop spans 15 amino acids. Here the CDR3 DNA reads TGTGCCAGCAGTGAAGCACTAGCGGGAGAGAATGAGCAGTTCTTC. The encoded protein is CASSEALAGENEQFF.